Presented here are 22 T cell receptor beta chains from one specimen sequenced in a study of control samples from healthy donors and cancer patients. Only in-frame clones appear in the TCRdb table, and some are missing; sequencing was by immunoSEQ multiplex PCR. The sample records about 100,000 clones, around 85% being singletons. Specimen: blood. These receptors were collected from a man aged 25 to 45 in good health.

Note on this clone: The junction shows a germline mismatch at one end, possibly a read error. This chain uses TRBV28 with TRBJ2-6; D is undetermined. Germline CDR1 is MDHEN and CDR2 is SYDVKM. The CDR3 is 15 amino acids. CDR3 coding DNA: TGTGCCGGCAGTCCCATAAGCTCTGGGGCCAACGTCCTGACTTTC. It translates to CAGSPISSGANVLTF. Full variable domain (missing parts from reference TRBV28 and TRBJ2-6): DVKVTQSSRYLVKRTGEKVFLECVQDMDHENMFWYRQDPGLGLRLIYFSYDVKMKEKGDIPEGYSVSREKKERFSLILESASTNQTSMYLCAGSPISSGANVLTFGAGSRLTVL.

V and J are TRBV10-3 and TRBJ1-2, with a weak D call TRBD1 (5 bases). Trimming left V 0 bases short and J 2 bases short, with 10 bases between. The CDR3 spans 15 residues. Looked up from germline, CDR1 is ENHRY and CDR2 is SYGVKD. The CDR3 protein is CAISESGQENYGYTF. CDR3 sequence (DNA): TGTGCCATCAGTGAGTCGGGGCAGGAGAACTATGGCTACACCTTC.

V and J are TRBV6-6 and TRBJ1-2, with 7 bases aligning to TRBD1. The CDR3 extends over 14 amino acids. V was pared by 7 bases and J by 8 bases, with 13 bases of the junction left unmatched. Germline lookup yields CDR1 MNHNY and CDR2 SVGAGI (reference sequence). The CDR3 loop reads CASNQGGTISGYTF. Here the CDR3 DNA reads TGTGCCAGCAACCAGGGGGGGACAATAAGCGGCTACACCTTC.

This chain links TRBV2 with TRBJ1-6; TRBD1 aligns across 8 bases. Germline-derived CDR1 and CDR2 are SNHLY and FYNNEI. J gave up 10 bases and V 6 bases, and 14 bases lay outside the gene matches. This CDR3 contains 16 residues. CDR3 bases: TGTGCCAGCAGGATTATAACCGGACAGGGAGAATCACCCCTCCACTTT. Encoded protein: CASRIITGQGESPLHF.

The gene calls are TRBV5-1 and TRBJ2-1; D is tentatively TRBD1 or TRBD2 (5 bases each). The CDR3 is 12 amino acids. CDR1 is SGHRS, CDR2 YFSETQ, per germline. V lost 3 bases and J 9 bases, leaving 10 bases between the germline ends. CDR3 in amino acids: CASSWDQGEQFF. The CDR3 coding sequence is TGCGCCAGCAGCTGGGACCAAGGTGAGCAGTTCTTC.

This chain joins TRBV12-3 or TRBV12-4 and TRBJ1-6; D ambiguous. Trimming shortened V by 6 bases and J by 9 bases, and 12 bases separated the two germline ends. CDR3 length: 13 residues. The CDR3 coding sequence is TGTGCCAGCAGGCCTAGGTCCTCTTCACCCCTCCACTTT. Protein product: CASRPRSSSPLHF.

DNA of the CDR3: TGTGCCAGCAGTTTATTTCAAGCGGGGGTCCTCTACGAGCAGTACTTC. Protein: CASSLFQAGVLYEQYF. The chain joins TRBV28 to TRBJ2-7, with 8 bases aligning to TRBD2. The CDR3 is 16 amino acids. Unmatched junction bases numbered 8, after V lost 1 base and J lost 3 bases. Germline loops: CDR1 MDHEN, CDR2 SYDVKM.

The chain is built from TRBV6-2 or TRBV6-3 and TRBJ2-7; TRBD1 aligns across 9 bases. The CDR3 covers 16 residues. The germline V gene encodes CDR1 MNHEY and CDR2 SVGEGT. The V and J ends lost 4 bases and 7 bases, in that order; junction bases with no gene match: 14. Here the CDR3 DNA reads TGTGCCAGCAGTTCCCCCTCGGCACAGGGGGCCGGGGAGCAGTACTTC. This encodes CASSSPSAQGAGEQYF.

The V call is TRBV3-1 (or the pseudogene TRBV3-2), the J call TRBJ1-4; 7 bases are shared with TRBD1. Germline CDR1 is LGHDT and CDR2 is YNNKEL (reference sequence). Trimming removed 6 bases from V and 5 bases from J; junction bases left unmatched: 6. There are 14 residues in the CDR3. The CDR3 DNA follows: TGTGCCAGCAGTTCCGGGACAGTCAATGAAAAACTGTTTTTT. As protein: CASSSGTVNEKLFF.

This clone has at least ten counts. The chain couples TRBV5-1 to TRBJ2-2, with 8 nucleotides matching TRBD1. Germline V gene data show CDR1 as SGHRS and CDR2 as YFSETQ. Trimming removed 3 bases from V and 3 bases from J; junction bases left unmatched: 4. The CDR3 runs 15 residues. The CDR3, as DNA: TGCGCCAGCAGCTGGGACAGGAGATACACCGGGGAGCTGTTTTTT. Translated, it gives CASSWDRRYTGELFF. Full variable domain (rest looked up from reference TRBV5-1 and TRBJ2-2): KAGVTQTPRYLIKTRGQQVTLSCSPISGHRSVSWYQQTPGQGLQFLFEYFSETQRNKGNFPGRFSGRQFSNSRSEMNVSTLELGDSALYLCASSWDRRYTGELFFGEGSRLTVL.

The gene calls are TRBV6-2 or TRBV6-3 and TRBJ2-2, with 8 bases aligning to TRBD2. Unmatched junction bases numbered 1, after V lost 0 bases and J lost 4 bases. Germline V gene data show CDR1 as MNHEY and CDR2 as SVGEGT. The CDR3 contains 15 residues. The CDR3 sequence: CASSYSRGATGELFF. The CDR3 nucleotides are TGTGCCAGCAGTTACTCGCGGGGGGCCACCGGGGAGCTGTTTTTT.

V is TRBV28 and J is TRBJ1-2; D is undetermined. This CDR3 comprises 13 residues. CDR1 is MDHEN and CDR2 is SYDVKM in the germline V gene. Between the trimmed V and J ends, which lost 3 bases and 4 bases, there was a span of 9 bases. The CDR3 DNA reads as TGTGCCAGCAGTTTCCCCTACAGCTATGGCTACACCTTC. It specifies CASSFPYSYGYTF.

This chain joins TRBV6-6 and TRBJ1-3, with D perhaps TRBD1 (6 bases). CDR3 length equals 13 residues. Germline loops: CDR1 MNHNY, CDR2 SVGAGI (reference sequence). V lost 4 bases and J lost 4, with 8 bases in between. The chain's CDR3 is CASSFGTGNTIYF. The CDR3, as DNA: TGTGCCAGCAGTTTTGGGACAGGAAACACCATATATTTT.

The chain links TRBV28 to TRBJ1-1; no firm D call. Germline V gene data show CDR1 as MDHEN and CDR2 as SYDVKM. V gave up 6 bases and J gave up 1 base, with 12 bases separating them. The CDR3 spans 14 residues. The CDR3 DNA sequence: TGTGCCAGCAGCAGAGGCCCTGGGAACACTGAAGCTTTCTTT. Its translation: CASSRGPGNTEAFF.

This sequence joins TRBV27 and TRBJ1-4; D may be TRBD1 (6 bases). The CDR3 sequence is 13 residues long. The V gene's germline CDR1 is MNHEY and CDR2 SMNVEV (reference sequence). The V gene lost 1 base and the J gene lost 14 bases, with 14 bases spanning the gap. The CDR3 region is CASSLLQGVRLFF. Written as DNA, the CDR3 is TGTGCCAGCAGTTTATTACAGGGAGTGCGGCTGTTTTTT.

The rearrangement uses TRBV7-2 and TRBJ2-7, with a possible D match to TRBD1 (5 bases). Germline loops: CDR1 SGHTA, CDR2 FQGNSA. The CDR3 totals 13 residues. The V and J ends lost 1 base and 2 bases respectively, with 6 bases between them. CDR3 nucleotides: TGTGCCAGCAGCTTAGGACAGCCCTACGAGCAGTACTTC. Translated, it gives CASSLGQPYEQYF.

The rearrangement uses TRBV7-9 and TRBJ1-6, with 7 bases matching TRBD1. Trimming cost V 5 bases and J 10 bases; bases outside gene matches: 8. Germline CDR1 and CDR2: SEHNR and FQNEAQ (reference sequence). This CDR3 has 14 amino acids. In nucleotides, the CDR3 is TGTGCCAGCAGCACTTCGACAGGGCACTCACCCCTCCACTTT. Amino acid sequence: CASSTSTGHSPLHF. The full variable domain, its missing parts supplied by reference TRBV7-9 and TRBJ1-6, is DTGVSQNPRHKITKRGQNVTFRCDPISEHNRLYWYRQTLGQGPEFLTYFQNEAQLEKSRLLSDRFSAERPKGSFSTLEIQRTEQGDSAMYLCASSTSTGHSPLHFGNGTRLTVT.

A note on this clone: Other DNA sequences within the sample encode an identical CDR3. The chain couples TRBV7-9 to TRBJ2-1, with 8 positions matching TRBD2. The CDR3 is 15 residues long. Trimming at V came to 5 bases and at J to 1 base, leaving 4 bases not matched to a gene. Germline assignment: CDR1 SEHNR and CDR2 FQNEAQ (reference sequence). CDR3 amino acids: CASSVRGGSYNEQFF. CDR3 in DNA: TGTGCCAGCAGCGTCCGGGGGGGGTCCTACAATGAGCAGTTCTTC.

The chain has TRBV27 and TRBJ1-1; D may be TRBD1 (5 bases). Trimming pared 5 bases from V and 1 base from J, leaving 11 bases between. The CDR3 loop spans 14 amino acids. The germline V gene encodes CDR1 MNHEY and CDR2 SMNVEV (reference sequence). CDR3: CASSPYTGNTEAFF. CDR3 in DNA: TGTGCCAGCAGTCCTTACACAGGGAACACTGAAGCTTTCTTT.

The rearrangement links TRBV11-1 to TRBJ2-1; D remains ambiguous. Germline loops: CDR1 SGHAT, CDR2 FQDESV (reference sequence). Trimming left V 0 bases short and J 7 bases short, with 7 bases between. This CDR3 is 13 amino acids long. The CDR3 is CASSLAPINEQFF. The DNA of the CDR3 is TGTGCCAGCAGCTTAGCGCCCATAAATGAGCAGTTCTTC.

The chain carries TRBV30 and TRBJ2-2; D is unclear. The CDR3 length is 14 residues. Trimming left V 2 bases short and J 7 bases short, with 14 bases between. Germline V CDR1 and CDR2: GTSNPN, SVGIG (reference sequence). CDR3 amino acids: CAWSPTRYLGELFF. The CDR3 DNA reads as TGTGCCTGGAGTCCCACCAGGTATCTCGGGGAGCTGTTTTTT.

The rearrangement links TRBV6-6 to TRBJ2-5, with TRBD2 identical over 8 bases. The trim removed 5 bases at V and 2 bases at J, leaving 16 bases unmatched. CDR1 and CDR2 (germline): MNHNY, SVGAGI (reference sequence). There are 18 residues in the CDR3. As DNA, the CDR3 is TGTGCCAGCAGTCGAACCCCGAAGGTTAGCGGGGCTCAAGAGACCCAGTACTTC. Protein: CASSRTPKVSGAQETQYF.